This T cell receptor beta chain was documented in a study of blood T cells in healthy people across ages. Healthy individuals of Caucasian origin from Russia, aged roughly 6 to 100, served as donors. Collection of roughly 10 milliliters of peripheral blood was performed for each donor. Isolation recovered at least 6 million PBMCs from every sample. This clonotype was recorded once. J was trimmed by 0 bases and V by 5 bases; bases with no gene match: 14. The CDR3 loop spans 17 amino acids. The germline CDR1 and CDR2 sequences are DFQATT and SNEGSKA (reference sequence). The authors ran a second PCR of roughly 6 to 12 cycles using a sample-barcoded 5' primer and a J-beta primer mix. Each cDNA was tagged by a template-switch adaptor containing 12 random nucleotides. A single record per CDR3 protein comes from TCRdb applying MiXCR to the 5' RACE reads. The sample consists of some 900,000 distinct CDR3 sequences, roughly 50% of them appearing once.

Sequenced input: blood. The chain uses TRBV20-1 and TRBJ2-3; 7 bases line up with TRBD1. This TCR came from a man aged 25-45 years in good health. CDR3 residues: CSAQSISGTASTDTQYF. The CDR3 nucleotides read TGCAGTGCTCAGTCCATTTCCGGGACAGCTAGCACAGATACGCAGTATTTT.